This is a list of T cell receptor beta chains from one sample in a study of T cells after yellow fever vaccination. Via MiXCR, TCRdb re-called the 5' RACE reads, giving one row per CDR3 protein. The table records fewer than 350,000 distinct CDR3 sequences, less than 4.5% of them present only once. The starting material was PBMCs, obtained on the day of the yellow fever booster vaccination. All receptors come from a man aged 18 to 30 who received the YFV17D yellow fever vaccine. The CDR3 runs from the conserved cysteine through the conserved F or W. Fields, in order: clone size, V gene, D gene, J gene, CDR3 protein, CDR3 DNA. D genes are given only for firm matches. Only part of the rows carry a size: once, few, many, or a class if the clone is expanded.

abundance: many
v_gene: TRBV11-1
d_gene: NA
j_gene: TRBJ2-1
CDR3aa: CASSDQTDGDEQFF
CDR3nt: TGTGCCAGCAGCGACCAAACGGACGGCGATGAGCAGTTCTTC

abundance: many
v_gene: TRBV28
d_gene: NA
j_gene: TRBJ2-2
CDR3aa: CASSLRLRVTGELFF
CDR3nt: TGTGCCAGCAGTTTAAGACTCCGGGTCACCGGGGAGCTGTTTTTT

abundance: many
v_gene: TRBV5-1
d_gene: NA
j_gene: TRBJ2-5
CDR3aa: CASSPQGRVQETQYF
CDR3nt: TGCGCCAGCAGCCCGCAAGGTCGGGTCCAAGAGACCCAGTACTTC

abundance: many
v_gene: TRBV10-3
d_gene: NA
j_gene: TRBJ1-2
CDR3aa: CAISGGRDYGYTF
CDR3nt: TGTGCCATCAGTGGAGGACGAGACTATGGCTACACCTTC

abundance: many
v_gene: TRBV12-5
d_gene: NA
j_gene: TRBJ2-5
CDR3aa: CASGLVPGEETQYF
CDR3nt: TGTGCTAGTGGTTTGGTACCTGGGGAAGAGACCCAGTACTTC

abundance: NA
v_gene: TRBV11-2
d_gene: TRBD1
j_gene: TRBJ1-5
CDR3aa: CASSKDRGVGQPQHF
CDR3nt: TGTGCCAGCAGCAAGGACAGGGGAGTCGGTCAGCCCCAGCATTTT

abundance: few
v_gene: TRBV12-3/TRBV12-4
d_gene: TRBD1
j_gene: TRBJ1-3
CDR3aa: CASSRQGEGNTIYF
CDR3nt: TGTGCCAGCAGTCGACAGGGTGAAGGAAACACCATATATTTT

abundance: many
v_gene: TRBV20-1
d_gene: TRBD1
j_gene: TRBJ2-3
CDR3aa: CSARPKGQESTDTQYF
CDR3nt: TGCAGTGCTAGGCCCAAAGGACAGGAGAGCACAGATACGCAGTATTTT

abundance: many
v_gene: TRBV9
d_gene: TRBD2
j_gene: TRBJ2-3
CDR3aa: CASSGLAPTDTQYF
CDR3nt: TGTGCCAGCAGCGGACTAGCCCCAACAGATACGCAGTATTTT

abundance: few
v_gene: TRBV3-1
d_gene: TRBD1
j_gene: TRBJ2-5
CDR3aa: CASSQAGTEGTQYF
CDR3nt: TGTGCCAGCAGCCAAGCCGGGACAGAGGGGACCCAGTACTTC

abundance: many
v_gene: TRBV4-3
d_gene: TRBD2
j_gene: TRBJ2-5
CDR3aa: CASSQVVGTRQETQYF
CDR3nt: TGCGCCAGCAGCCAAGTGGTTGGGACTAGACAAGAGACCCAGTACTTC

abundance: NA
v_gene: TRBV30
d_gene: NA
j_gene: TRBJ2-1
CDR3aa: CAWVNANEQFF
CDR3nt: TGTGCCTGGGTTAATGCCAATGAGCAGTTCTTC

abundance: many
v_gene: TRBV19
d_gene: NA
j_gene: TRBJ2-2
CDR3aa: CASRGPTGELFF
CDR3nt: TGTGCCAGTAGAGGGCCGACCGGGGAGCTGTTTTTT

abundance: few
v_gene: TRBV5-1
d_gene: NA
j_gene: TRBJ1-1
CDR3aa: CASSLATLSDTEAFF
CDR3nt: TGCGCCAGCAGCTTGGCTACCCTCTCGGACACTGAAGCTTTCTTT

abundance: many
v_gene: TRBV9
d_gene: NA
j_gene: TRBJ1-2
CDR3aa: CASSVRGNYGYTF
CDR3nt: TGTGCCAGCAGCGTCAGAGGGAACTATGGCTACACCTTC

abundance: NA
v_gene: TRBV3-1
d_gene: TRBD2
j_gene: TRBJ2-1
CDR3aa: CASSHTGTSGGGEQFF
CDR3nt: TGTGCCAGCAGCCACACCGGGACTAGCGGGGGCGGGGAGCAGTTCTTC

abundance: many
v_gene: TRBV4-1
d_gene: NA
j_gene: TRBJ2-5
CDR3aa: CASSRVWGVRGTQYF
CDR3nt: TGCGCCAGCAGCCGAGTCTGGGGGGTTCGAGGGACCCAGTACTTC

abundance: many
v_gene: TRBV4-3
d_gene: NA
j_gene: TRBJ2-2
CDR3aa: CAAGSTGELFF
CDR3nt: TGCGCCGCGGGGTCCACCGGGGAGCTGTTTTTT

abundance: few
v_gene: TRBV6-6
d_gene: TRBD2
j_gene: TRBJ2-5
CDR3aa: CASSYVAGGQETQYF
CDR3nt: TGTGCCAGCAGTTATGTAGCGGGGGGACAAGAGACCCAGTACTTC

abundance: many
v_gene: TRBV29-1
d_gene: TRBD1
j_gene: TRBJ1-1
CDR3aa: CSSRQGRTEAFF
CDR3nt: TGCAGCAGCCGACAGGGGCGGACTGAAGCTTTCTTT

abundance: many
v_gene: TRBV7-9
d_gene: TRBD1
j_gene: TRBJ2-2
CDR3aa: CASSSPGQRTGELFF
CDR3nt: TGTGCCAGCAGCTCACCGGGACAGAGAACGGGGGAGCTGTTTTTT

abundance: NA
v_gene: TRBV5-1
d_gene: NA
j_gene: TRBJ2-7
CDR3aa: CASSLEMGAGPYEQYF
CDR3nt: TGCGCCAGCAGCTTGGAAATGGGAGCGGGTCCCTACGAGCAGTACTTC

abundance: NA
v_gene: TRBV10-2
d_gene: TRBD2
j_gene: TRBJ2-5
CDR3aa: CASSEGLAFETQYF
CDR3nt: TGCGCCAGCAGTGAGGGACTAGCTTTCGAGACCCAGTACTTC

abundance: few
v_gene: TRBV29-1
d_gene: NA
j_gene: TRBJ2-5
CDR3aa: CSVEDWETQYF
CDR3nt: TGCAGCGTTGAAGATTGGGAGACCCAGTACTTC

abundance: NA
v_gene: TRBV11-2
d_gene: TRBD1
j_gene: TRBJ2-1
CDR3aa: CASSEIGTESVFF
CDR3nt: TGTGCCAGCAGCGAAATTGGGACAGAGAGCGTTTTCTTC

abundance: few
v_gene: TRBV6-5
d_gene: NA
j_gene: TRBJ2-1
CDR3aa: CASSYPGTNEQFF
CDR3nt: TGTGCCAGCAGTTACCCAGGGACGAATGAGCAGTTCTTC

abundance: many
v_gene: TRBV7-3
d_gene: NA
j_gene: TRBJ2-5
CDR3aa: CASSLMARGQETQYF
CDR3nt: TGTGCCAGCAGCTTAATGGCTAGGGGACAAGAGACCCAGTACTTC

abundance: many
v_gene: TRBV4-1
d_gene: NA
j_gene: TRBJ2-1
CDR3aa: CASSLKGVRSQFF
CDR3nt: TGCGCCAGCAGCCTGAAAGGGGTTAGGTCGCAGTTCTTC

abundance: many
v_gene: TRBV4-2
d_gene: NA
j_gene: TRBJ2-1
CDR3aa: CASSQGTMIVNEQFF
CDR3nt: TGTGCCAGCAGCCAAGGGACTATGATCGTCAATGAGCAGTTCTTC

abundance: many
v_gene: TRBV18
d_gene: NA
j_gene: TRBJ2-3
CDR3aa: CASSSTAGPGTDTQYF
CDR3nt: TGTGCCAGCTCATCCACGGCAGGGCCGGGTACAGATACGCAGTATTTT

abundance: many
v_gene: TRBV6-1
d_gene: TRBD2
j_gene: TRBJ2-5
CDR3aa: CASSGTSAGETQYF
CDR3nt: TGTGCCAGCAGCGGGACTAGCGCTGGTGAGACCCAGTACTTC

abundance: many
v_gene: TRBV5-1
d_gene: NA
j_gene: TRBJ1-3
CDR3aa: CASSLEGVRRSGNTIYF
CDR3nt: TGCGCCAGCAGCTTGGAAGGGGTGCGCCGGTCTGGAAACACCATATATTTT

abundance: NA
v_gene: TRBV6-5
d_gene: NA
j_gene: TRBJ2-1
CDR3aa: CASRGSRGEQFF
CDR3nt: TGTGCCAGCAGGGGCTCTCGGGGGGAGCAGTTCTTC

abundance: few
v_gene: TRBV27
d_gene: TRBD2
j_gene: TRBJ2-5
CDR3aa: CASSFLAGVKTQYF
CDR3nt: TGTGCCAGCAGTTTCCTAGCGGGGGTTAAGACCCAGTACTTC

abundance: many
v_gene: TRBV5-1
d_gene: NA
j_gene: TRBJ2-5
CDR3aa: CASSVGVGAKETQYF
CDR3nt: TGCGCCAGCAGCGTGGGGGTAGGAGCTAAAGAGACCCAGTACTTC

abundance: NA
v_gene: TRBV6-2/TRBV6-3
d_gene: TRBD1
j_gene: TRBJ1-4
CDR3aa: CASSYLLQGATKKLFF
CDR3nt: TGTGCCAGCAGTTACTTACTCCAGGGGGCGACGAAGAAACTGTTTTTT

abundance: few
v_gene: TRBV24-1
d_gene: NA
j_gene: TRBJ2-2
CDR3aa: CATRDWADNTGELFF
CDR3nt: TGTGCCACCCGCGACTGGGCGGATAACACCGGGGAGCTGTTTTTT

abundance: few
v_gene: TRBV6-5
d_gene: TRBD2
j_gene: TRBJ2-3
CDR3aa: CASRRGLAGGDRDTQYF
CDR3nt: TGTGCCAGCAGAAGGGGGCTAGCGGGGGGGGACCGAGATACGCAGTATTTT

abundance: many
v_gene: TRBV14
d_gene: NA
j_gene: TRBJ1-6
CDR3aa: CASSQEGALGTPLHF
CDR3nt: TGTGCCAGCAGCCAAGAGGGGGCTCTCGGTACACCCCTCCACTTT

abundance: many
v_gene: TRBV7-6
d_gene: NA
j_gene: TRBJ2-1
CDR3aa: CASSLEWGGRGEQFF
CDR3nt: TGTGCCAGCAGCTTAGAGTGGGGGGGCCGAGGTGAGCAGTTCTTC

abundance: few
v_gene: TRBV7-9
d_gene: NA
j_gene: TRBJ1-2
CDR3aa: CASSSRTAYGYTF
CDR3nt: TGTGCCAGCAGCTCTCGGACAGCCTATGGCTACACCTTC